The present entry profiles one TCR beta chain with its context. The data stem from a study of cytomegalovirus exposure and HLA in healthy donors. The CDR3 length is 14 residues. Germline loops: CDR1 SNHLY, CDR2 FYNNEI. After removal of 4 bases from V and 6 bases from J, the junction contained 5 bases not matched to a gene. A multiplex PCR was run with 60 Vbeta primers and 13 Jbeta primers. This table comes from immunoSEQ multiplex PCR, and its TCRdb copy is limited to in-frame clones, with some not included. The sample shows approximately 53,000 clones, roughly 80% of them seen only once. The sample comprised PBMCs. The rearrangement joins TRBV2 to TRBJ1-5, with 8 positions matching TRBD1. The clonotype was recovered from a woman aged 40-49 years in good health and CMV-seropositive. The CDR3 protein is CASSAGQGGQPQHF. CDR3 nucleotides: TGTGCCAGCAGTGCAGGACAGGGCGGTCAGCCCCAGCATTTT.